These 9 T cell receptor beta chains originate from one sample sequenced in a study of Ad26.COV2.S vaccination and SARS-CoV-2 variants. Treatment indicated: about 20 received Ad26.COV2.S at low or high dose, single or two shots; five or six received placebo; per-sample allocation not given. Sample collection was performed on day 63 after the first vaccine or placebo injection. Libraries were prepared by immunoSEQ multiplex PCR; TCRdb keeps only in-frame clonotypes and omits some of them. Among 300,000 to 400,000 clones listed, 86% were seen once. The material sequenced was peripheral blood, taken in a trial of Ad26.COV2.S vaccine versus placebo. These receptors originate from a person between 18 and 60 years old who received the Ad26.COV2.S COVID-19 vaccine or a placebo.

The chain has TRBV5-4 and TRBJ1-2, with 8 bases that match TRBD1. This CDR3 region has 15 residues. Germline CDR1 is SGHNT and CDR2 is YYREEE (reference sequence). V lost 4 bases and J lost 6; bases outside the gene matches: 11. The CDR3 loop reads CASSPRQGRKDGYTF. In nucleotides, the CDR3 is TGTGCCAGCAGCCCCCGACAGGGGAGGAAGGATGGCTACACCTTC.

The V call is TRBV7-8, the J call TRBJ2-7; 8 nucleotides match TRBD1. With 1 base clipped from V and 6 bases from J, the junction kept 8 bases outside the gene matches. The germline gives CDR1 SGHVS, CDR2 FQNEAQ. The CDR3 has 15 amino acids. The CDR3 nucleotides read TGTGCCAGCAGCTTAGGAAGAACCACAGGGGGCGAGCAGTACTTC. Amino acid sequence: CASSLGRTTGGEQYF.

This clone was observed a handful of times. The chain employs TRBV18 and TRBJ2-7, with D hard to call. Germline CDR1 is KGHSH and CDR2 is LQKENI. The CDR3 consists of 14 residues. V lost 4 bases, J lost 2 bases, and 12 bases lay in between. The CDR3 is CASSQGSSAYEQYF. The CDR3 coding sequence is TGTGCCAGCTCACAGGGATCATCCGCCTACGAGCAGTACTTC.

CDR3 loop: CASSSFRGTYEQYF. The DNA for the CDR3 is TGTGCCAGCAGTAGCTTCAGGGGGACCTACGAGCAGTACTTC. V is TRBV6-5 and J is TRBJ2-7; 7 nucleotides align to TRBD1. Germline V lookup: CDR1 MNHEY, CDR2 SVGAGI. With 5 bases clipped from V and 2 bases from J, the junction kept 6 bases outside the gene matches. The CDR3 is made up of 14 amino acids.

The table lists this clone with a few counts. The chain uses TRBV6-1 and TRBJ2-7, with 13 bases matching TRBD2. The V gene's germline CDR1 is MNHNS and CDR2 SASEGT. J lost 2 bases, V lost 3 bases, and 1 base had no gene match. The CDR3 sequence is 15 residues long. This CDR3 is CASSDGLAGAYEQYF. DNA of the CDR3: TGTGCCAGCAGTGACGGACTAGCGGGGGCCTACGAGCAGTACTTC.

V gene TRBV9 combines with J gene TRBJ2-3, with D uncertain. Between the trimmed V and J ends, which lost 0 bases and 3 bases, there was a span of 8 bases. CDR1 SGDLS and CDR2 YYNGEE come from the germline V gene. The CDR3 is 14 residues long. The CDR3 DNA follows: TGTGCCAGCAGCGTAGCCCACGAAACAGATACGCAGTATTTT. It encodes CASSVAHETDTQYF.

This chain uses TRBV5-1 with TRBJ2-5, with D perhaps TRBD2 (6 bases). The V gene's germline CDR1 is SGHRS and CDR2 YFSETQ. V lost 2 bases, J lost 1 base, and 9 bases lay in between. The length of the CDR3 is 14 residues. The CDR3 here is CASSLGGAQETQYF. The CDR3, as DNA: TGCGCCAGCAGCTTAGGCGGGGCCCAAGAGACCCAGTACTTC.

The chain is built from TRBV5-6 and TRBJ2-7; D may be TRBD2 (7 bases). The CDR3 extends over 14 amino acids. V was pared by 6 bases and J by 1 base, with 14 bases between. Germline CDR1 and CDR2: SGHDT and YYEEEE. The CDR3 nucleotides read TGTGCCAGCAACCTCGGGGGGCCGTCCTACGAGCAGTACTTC. This codes for CASNLGGPSYEQYF.

CDR3 sequence: CASSMGISIPGELFF. The CDR3 region has the DNA TGTGCCAGTAGTATGGGCATATCTATCCCCGGGGAGCTGTTTTTT. The chain uses TRBV19 and TRBJ2-2; D gene uncertain. The germline V gene has CDR1 LNHDA and CDR2 SQIVND (reference sequence). The length of the CDR3 is 15 residues. Trimming removed 3 bases at V and 6 bases at J, with 14 bases between.